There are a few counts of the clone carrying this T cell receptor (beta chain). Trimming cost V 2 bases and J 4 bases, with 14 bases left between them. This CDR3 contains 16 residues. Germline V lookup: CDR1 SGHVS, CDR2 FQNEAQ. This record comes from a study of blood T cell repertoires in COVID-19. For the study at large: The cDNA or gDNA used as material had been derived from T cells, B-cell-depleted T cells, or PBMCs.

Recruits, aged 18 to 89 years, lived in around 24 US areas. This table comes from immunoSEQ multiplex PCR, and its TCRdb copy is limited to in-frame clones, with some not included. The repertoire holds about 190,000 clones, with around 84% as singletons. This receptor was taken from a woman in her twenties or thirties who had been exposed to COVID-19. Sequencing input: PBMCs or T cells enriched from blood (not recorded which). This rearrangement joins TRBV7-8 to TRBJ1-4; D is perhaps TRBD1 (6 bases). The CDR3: CASSLKTGLYNEKLFF. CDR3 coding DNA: TGTGCCAGCAGCTTAAAAACAGGGCTCTATAATGAAAAACTGTTTTTT.